These 29 T cell receptor beta chains came from one sample sequenced in a study of shared T cell receptors in the human thymus. Measured with immunoSEQ multiplex PCR; TCRdb has only the in-frame clones, and not every one. The data contain roughly 560,000 clones, roughly 74% of them singletons. These data are also associated with another study on human thymus T cells.

The material sequenced was thymocytes. The source is a boy in the first two years of life with a congenital heart defect.

V is TRBV25-1 and J is TRBJ2-7; D might be TRBD2 (5 bases). The CDR3 contains 18 residues. V shed 1 base and J shed 0 bases, with 19 bases lying between them. The V gene's germline CDR1 is MGHDK and CDR2 SYGVNS. The chain's CDR3 is CASSESGPASGSSYEQYF. Here the CDR3 DNA reads TGTGCCAGCAGTGAATCGGGCCCGGCGAGCGGTAGCTCCTACGAGCAGTACTTC.

V gene TRBV5-6 combines with J gene TRBJ2-7; D perhaps matches TRBD1 (6 bases). The V and J ends lost 5 bases and 2 bases respectively, with 14 bases between them. The CDR3 covers 14 residues. Germline values: CDR1 SGHDT, CDR2 YYEEEE. The CDR3 region is CASSHRDTTYEQYF. The CDR3 coding sequence is TGTGCCAGCAGTCACAGGGACACCACCTACGAGCAGTACTTC.

This clone was seen a few times. The chain has TRBV30 and TRBJ1-1; perhaps TRBD1 as D (6 bases). Looked up from germline, CDR1 is GTSNPN and CDR2 is SVGIG (reference sequence). The CDR3 consists of 12 residues. Trimming cost V 3 bases and J 6 bases, with 11 bases left between them. CDR3 in amino acids: CAWRVAGAEAFF. The CDR3 bases are TGTGCCTGGAGAGTGGCAGGGGCTGAAGCTTTCTTT.

CDR3: CASSPRQAIGANVLTF. CDR3 coding DNA: TGTGCCAGCAGTCCCCGACAGGCTATTGGGGCCAACGTCCTGACTTTC. This sequence joins TRBV27 and TRBJ2-6, with D perhaps TRBD1 (6 bases). Trimming removed 5 bases at V and 3 bases at J, with 14 bases between. The CDR3 is 16 residues long. In germline, CDR1 is MNHEY, CDR2 SMNVEV (reference sequence).

This clone was detected a few times. V usage is TRBV6-1 and J usage is TRBJ2-1, with 9 bases that match TRBD2. Germline-derived CDR1 and CDR2 are MNHNS and SASEGT. V was clipped by 4 bases and J by 9 bases; unmatched bases: 13. The CDR3 has 16 amino acids. The CDR3 region has the DNA TGTGCCAGCAGTGTTTTGGGGGGACTAGCTGGGAGTGAGCAGTTCTTC. It specifies CASSVLGGLAGSEQFF.

The rearrangement joins TRBV6-5 to TRBJ2-7, with no clear D. The germline V gene has CDR1 MNHEY and CDR2 SVGAGI. V was trimmed by 0 bases and J by 0 bases, leaving 9 bases between them. The CDR3 loop spans 15 amino acids. CDR3 nucleotides: TGTGCCAGCAGTTACTCGGCCAACACCTCCTACGAGCAGTACTTC. Amino acids: CASSYSANTSYEQYF.

CDR3 loop: CASSLKVAGGQRNTGELFF. DNA of the CDR3: TGTGCCAGCAGTTTAAAGGTAGCGGGAGGACAACGGAACACCGGGGAGCTGTTTTTT. The chain has TRBV27 and TRBJ2-2; 10 bases map to TRBD2. CDR1 is MNHEY, CDR2 SMNVEV, per germline (reference sequence). The J segment lost 1 base and the V segment lost 2 bases, leaving 10 bases of the junction unmatched. The CDR3 is 19 amino acids.

The V call is TRBV6-5, the J call TRBJ2-7; TRBD2 matches at 10 bases. V was clipped by 0 bases and J by 1 base; unmatched bases: 3. The CDR3 sequence is 16 residues long. Germline V gives CDR1 MNHEY, CDR2 SVGAGI. The CDR3 DNA is TGTGCCAGCAGTTACTCGGCTAGCGGGAGATCCTACGAGCAGTACTTC. Encoded protein: CASSYSASGRSYEQYF.

This CDR3 reads CASSYGGISREQYF. The CDR3, as DNA: TGTGCCAGCAGTTACGGGGGGATATCACGCGAGCAGTACTTC. V and J are TRBV6-5 and TRBJ2-7, with a weak D call TRBD2 (6 bases). With 2 bases removed from V and 6 bases from J, the gap between germline ends came to 14 bases. This CDR3 has 14 amino acids. Germline values: CDR1 MNHEY, CDR2 SVGAGI.

The J gene is TRBJ2-6, the V gene TRBV29-1, with a tentative D call TRBD2 (5 bases). CDR1 and CDR2 (germline): SQVTM, ANQGSEA. This CDR3 has 16 residues. Trimming removed 5 bases from V and 0 bases from J, with 14 bases in between. This CDR3 is CSVHREGTSGANVLTF. The CDR3 nucleotides read TGCAGCGTTCACCGGGAAGGAACCTCTGGGGCCAACGTCCTGACTTTC.

The rearrangement joins TRBV7-2 to TRBJ2-1; 12 nucleotides agree with TRBD2. CDR3 length: 15 amino acids. CDR1 and CDR2 (germline): SGHTA, FQGNSA. V was clipped by 4 bases and J by 8 bases; unmatched bases: 6. The CDR3 DNA is TGTGCCAGCAGCTCGCCGGGACTAGCGGGCCATGAGCAGTTCTTC. Its protein product is CASSSPGLAGHEQFF.

The rearrangement links TRBV28 to TRBJ2-3; a weak D match, TRBD2 (5 bases). This CDR3 is 14 amino acids long. Looked up from germline, CDR1 is MDHEN and CDR2 is SYDVKM. V gave up 3 bases and J gave up 3 bases, with 10 bases separating them. Here the CDR3 reads CASSLGEETDTQYF. The CDR3 nucleotides read TGTGCCAGCAGTTTGGGAGAAGAGACAGATACGCAGTATTTT.

This clone was recorded a few times. The V call is TRBV27, the J call TRBJ1-4; 9 bases match TRBD1. After removal of 5 bases from V and 6 bases from J, the junction contained 7 bases not matched to a gene. In germline, CDR1 is MNHEY, CDR2 SMNVEV (reference sequence). The CDR3 is 15 residues long. The CDR3 reads CASSPWDREDEKLFF. Written as DNA, the CDR3 is TGTGCCAGCAGTCCGTGGGACAGGGAGGATGAAAAACTGTTTTTT.

The V and J genes are TRBV18 and TRBJ1-1; D gene ambiguous. V shed 10 bases and J shed 4 bases, with 22 bases lying between them. Looked up from germline, CDR1 is KGHSH and CDR2 is LQKENI. The CDR3 is 15 residues long. CDR3: CATIPLGHSTTEAFF. DNA of the CDR3: TGTGCCACTATCCCGTTGGGTCATAGCACCACTGAAGCTTTCTTT.

The chain joins TRBV6-5 to TRBJ2-1, with 8 nucleotides matching TRBD2. Germline V gene data show CDR1 as MNHEY and CDR2 as SVGAGI. The CDR3 consists of 14 residues. The ends lost 4 bases at V and 3 bases at J; junction bases unmatched: 2. The CDR3, as DNA: TGTGCCAGCAGTTTCGGGGGGGGCTACAATGAGCAGTTCTTC. Its translation is CASSFGGGYNEQFF.

V and J are TRBV19 and TRBJ2-7; TRBD2 agrees at 11 bases. V trimming: 8 bases; J trimming: 4 bases; junction bases outside the gene matches: 13. This CDR3 is built from 16 residues. Germline-derived CDR1 and CDR2 are LNHDA and SQIVND (reference sequence). This CDR3 reads CASSPRDSGRVYEQYF. CDR3 nucleotide sequence: TGTGCCAGTTCACCTCGGGATAGCGGGAGGGTTTACGAGCAGTACTTC.

The chain links TRBV4-1 to TRBJ2-7; 10 bases line up with TRBD2. The J segment lost 7 bases and the V segment lost 0 bases, leaving 9 bases of the junction unmatched. The CDR3 runs to 16 residues. Germline CDR1 is MGHRA and CDR2 is YSYEKL. The CDR3 loop reads CASSQDLAGVHREQYF. For the CDR3, the DNA is TGCGCCAGCAGCCAAGATCTAGCGGGAGTGCATCGTGAGCAGTACTTC.

The V gene is TRBV28, the J gene TRBJ1-2; D is undetermined. The CDR3 is 14 residues long. V gave up 8 bases and J gave up 3 bases, with 16 bases separating them. Germline assignment: CDR1 MDHEN and CDR2 SYDVKM. The CDR3: CASQIARPYYGYTF. In DNA form, the CDR3 reads TGTGCCAGCCAGATCGCCAGGCCTTACTATGGCTACACCTTC.

CDR3 region: CASSVPSRSSYNEQFF. Written as DNA, the CDR3 is TGTGCCAGCAGCGTCCCTAGCCGGAGCTCCTACAATGAGCAGTTCTTC. The chain joins TRBV9 to TRBJ2-1, with D tentatively TRBD2 (5 bases). Trimming left V 2 bases short and J 0 bases short, with 12 bases between. CDR1 SGDLS and CDR2 YYNGEE come from the germline V gene. The CDR3 is 16 amino acids.

The chain carries TRBV27 and TRBJ1-5; TRBD1 matches 8 bases. CDR1 is MNHEY, CDR2 SMNVEV, per germline (reference sequence). The CDR3 loop spans 16 amino acids. After removal of 2 bases from V and 8 bases from J, the junction contained 11 bases not matched to a gene. For the CDR3, the DNA is TGTGCCAGCAGTTTACGCGGACAGGGTCAAGTCAAGCCCCAGCATTTT. It yields the protein CASSLRGQGQVKPQHF.

V and J are TRBV2 and TRBJ2-1; the D gene is possibly TRBD1 (6 bases). Germline CDR1 and CDR2: SNHLY and FYNNEI. V lost 5 bases to trimming and J lost 8 bases, with 13 bases between them. The CDR3 spans 13 residues. Here the CDR3 reads CASSCQEGDEQFF. CDR3 DNA sequence: TGTGCCAGCAGTTGCCAAGAGGGGGATGAGCAGTTCTTC. The variable domain in full, with the rest retrieved from reference TRBV2 and TRBJ2-1, is EPEVTQTPSHQVTQMGQEVILRCVPISNHLYFYWYRQILGQKVEFLVSFYNNEISEKSEIFDDQFSVERPDGSNFTLKIRSTKLEDSAMYFCASSCQEGDEQFFGPGTRLTVL.

This clone was found a few times. This chain joins TRBV18 and TRBJ1-4; the D is unclear. Trimming removed 3 bases from V and 0 bases from J, with 8 bases in between. The CDR3 length is 15 residues. CDR1 KGHSH and CDR2 LQKENI come from the germline V gene. The CDR3 nucleotides are TGTGCCAGCTCACCCATACAGTCAACTAATGAAAAACTGTTTTTT. Amino acid sequence: CASSPIQSTNEKLFF. The full variable domain, completed using reference TRBV18 and TRBJ1-4, is NAGVMQNPRHLVRRRGQEARLRCSPMKGHSHVYWYRQLPEEGLKFMVYLQKENIIDESGMPKERFSAEFPKEGPSILRIQQVVRGDSAAYFCASSPIQSTNEKLFFGSGTQLSVL.

This chain connects TRBV5-1 to TRBJ2-7; the match to TRBD2 covers 8 bases. The V gene's germline CDR1 is SGHRS and CDR2 YFSETQ. J gave up 2 bases and V 0 bases, and 4 bases lay outside the gene matches. CDR3 length equals 15 residues. CDR3: CASSLGPGGPYEQYF. The DNA of the CDR3 is TGCGCCAGCAGCTTGGGGCCGGGAGGGCCCTACGAGCAGTACTTC. The full variable domain, with the rest looked up from reference TRBV5-1 and TRBJ2-7, is KAGVTQTPRYLIKTRGQQVTLSCSPISGHRSVSWYQQTPGQGLQFLFEYFSETQRNKGNFPGRFSGRQFSNSRSEMNVSTLELGDSALYLCASSLGPGGPYEQYFGPGTRLTVT.

The chain is built from TRBV9 and TRBJ1-2, with 8 bases that match TRBD1. V shed 3 bases and J 8 bases; nucleotides not matched to a gene: 6. The CDR3 sequence is 13 residues long. The V gene's germline CDR1 is SGDLS and CDR2 YYNGEE. The CDR3 reads CASSGRTGNGYTF. The DNA of the CDR3 is TGTGCCAGCAGCGGACGGACAGGGAACGGCTACACCTTC.

This chain joins TRBV7-6 and TRBJ2-2, with 7 bases aligning to TRBD2. V was pared by 1 base and J by 4 bases, with 6 bases of the junction left unmatched. Germline assignment: CDR1 SGHVS and CDR2 FNYEAQ. This CDR3 comprises 16 residues. The CDR3 loop is CASSLGGGSPTGELFF. The CDR3 region has the DNA TGTGCCAGCAGCTTAGGGGGCGGGAGCCCCACCGGGGAGCTGTTTTTT.

This clone was observed a few times. The rearrangement links TRBV6-5 to TRBJ2-1; weak D call: TRBD2 (6 bases). CDR1 MNHEY and CDR2 SVGAGI come from the germline V gene. V was pared by 7 bases and J by 9 bases, with 16 bases between. This CDR3 is built from 13 residues. The CDR3: CASNGPGEGEQFF. The CDR3 DNA is TGTGCCAGCAATGGCCCGGGAGAGGGTGAGCAGTTCTTC.

The gene calls are TRBV7-9 and TRBJ2-7; D possibly corresponds to TRBD1 (6 bases). The CDR3 contains 16 residues. Germline CDR1 reads SEHNR; CDR2 reads FQNEAQ (reference sequence). V was cut by 4 bases and J by 0 bases, with 16 bases left in between. The CDR3 nucleotides read TGTGCCAGCAGCTCCAACACAGGGAATTCCTCCTACGAGCAGTACTTC. It specifies CASSSNTGNSSYEQYF.

This chain uses TRBV6-1 with TRBJ2-2; D is possibly TRBD2 (5 bases). This CDR3 is built from 18 residues. V lost 1 base and J lost 5, with 20 bases in between. Germline CDR1 is MNHNS and CDR2 is SASEGT. CDR3 bases: TGTGCCAGCAGTGAAGGGGAAATTAGAGGGAGACGTACCGGGGAGCTGTTTTTT. The encoded protein is CASSEGEIRGRRTGELFF.

This clone appeared once. The same CDR3 can be traced to other DNA sequences in this sample. V is TRBV9 and J is TRBJ2-2, with 9 bases identical to TRBD2. J gave up 2 bases and V 0 bases, and 2 bases lay outside the gene matches. This CDR3 region has 16 residues. Germline values: CDR1 SGDLS, CDR2 YYNGEE. CDR3 bases: TGTGCCAGCAGCGTAGCCGGGACTAGCAACACCGGGGAGCTGTTTTTT. Encoded protein: CASSVAGTSNTGELFF.